This T cell receptor (beta chain) comes out of a study of chemoradiotherapy in HPV16-positive cancers. Study overall: Candidate HPV-specific T-cell clones and common TCR motifs came from functional assays in a couple of HPV16-positive patients.

With regard to this clone: Its specificity is not known.

Profiling relied on immunoSEQ multiplex PCR, and the TCRdb table lists in-frame clones only, not all of them. The sample lists over 1,500 clones, nearly 80% occurring once. Study-wide points: Non-HPV-specific T cells did not expand in tumors during treatment, whereas candidate HPV-specific clones and E7-related motifs did. Only a couple of HPV16-positive patients supplied the functional HPV-specificity definition.

Germline V CDR1 and CDR2: ENHRY, SYGVKD. This CDR3 has 14 amino acids. The ends lost 7 bases at V and 5 bases at J; junction bases unmatched: 7. The receptor comes from a human donor with HPV-associated anogenital cancer. V gene TRBV10-3 combines with J gene TRBJ1-4, with 7 positions matching TRBD1. This material consisted of tumor tissue, taken from a patient who underwent chemoradiotherapy. The CDR3 DNA reads TGTGCCATCAAAAAGGGGGCGGAAAATGAAAAACTGTTTTTT. Translated, it gives CAIKKGAENEKLFF.